The next 20 T cell receptor beta chains were all read from a single sample in a study of OX40 agonist ivuxolimab in advanced cancers. Profiling relied on immunoSEQ multiplex PCR, and the TCRdb table lists in-frame clones only, not all of them. The repertoire holds some 40,000 clones, with about 80% as singletons. This specimen was CD4+ or CD8+ T cells sorted from blood, taken in a trial of the OX40 agonist ivuxolimab. These receptors were taken from an adult with an advanced solid tumor such as melanoma, head and neck, liver or kidney cancer.

This rearrangement joins TRBV4-1 to TRBJ2-1, with D possibly being TRBD1 (5 bases). Germline V lookup: CDR1 MGHRA, CDR2 YSYEKL. The CDR3 extends over 16 amino acids. V was clipped by 2 bases and J by 4 bases, with 15 bases between them. This CDR3 is CASSQPGGAAYNEQFF. Written as DNA, the CDR3 is TGCGCCAGCAGCCAACCGGGTGGGGCAGCTTACAATGAGCAGTTCTTC.

The rearrangement joins TRBV15 to TRBJ1-5, with a tentative D call TRBD1 (5 bases). Between the trimmed V and J ends, which lost 5 bases and 7 bases, there was a span of 15 bases. CDR1 and CDR2 (germline): LNHNV, YYDKDF (reference sequence). The CDR3 has 14 residues. The CDR3 loop reads CATSPAGGPQPQHF. CDR3 nucleotides: TGTGCCACCAGCCCCGCCGGGGGACCCCAGCCCCAGCATTTT. Full variable domain (remainder filled in from reference TRBV15 and TRBJ1-5): DAMVIQNPRYQVTQFGKPVTLSCSQTLNHNVMYWYQQKSSQAPKLLFHYYDKDFNNEADTPDNFQSRRPNTSFCFLDIRSPGLGDTAMYLCATSPAGGPQPQHFGDGTRLSIL.

The chain carries TRBV5-6 and TRBJ1-4; TRBD1 agrees at 7 bases. V gave up 4 bases and J gave up 8 bases; unmatched junction bases: 8. The CDR3 is made up of 14 amino acids. The germline V gene encodes CDR1 SGHDT and CDR2 YYEEEE. The CDR3 nucleotides are TGTGCCAGCAGCAATACAGGGGAAGGCGAAAAACTGTTTTTT. The encoded protein is CASSNTGEGEKLFF.

In this sample, this clone is medium-sized. The V and J genes are TRBV6-5 and TRBJ1-6; perhaps TRBD1 as D (6 bases). There are 14 residues in the CDR3. Germline V gives CDR1 MNHEY, CDR2 SVGAGI. Trimming took off 0 bases at V and 10 bases at J, with 10 bases between the two ends. CDR3: CASSYSRGGSPLHF. In nucleotides, the CDR3 is TGTGCCAGCAGTTACTCAAGGGGGGGATCACCCCTCCACTTT.

Here the CDR3 DNA reads TGTGCCAGCAGCTCCATAGGACTGAACACTGAAGCTTTCTTT. Its translation: CASSSIGLNTEAFF. The V and J genes are TRBV11-2 and TRBJ1-1; D is undetermined. Per the germline V gene, CDR1 is SGHAT and CDR2 is FQNNGV. V was trimmed by 4 bases and J by 0 bases, leaving 9 bases between them. This CDR3 region has 14 residues.

This rearrangement joins TRBV5-1 to TRBJ2-7; D gene uncertain. Trimming left V 3 bases short and J 0 bases short, with 10 bases between. Germline V lookup: CDR1 SGHRS, CDR2 YFSETQ. The CDR3 runs 14 residues. The CDR3 bases are TGCGCCAGCAGCTCGTTAACGCTCTCCTACGAGCAGTACTTC. Translated, it gives CASSSLTLSYEQYF.

This rearrangement joins TRBV7-8 to TRBJ2-5, with 7 bases matching TRBD2. The CDR3 loop spans 16 amino acids. The V segment lost 1 base and the J segment 2 bases; nucleotides outside the gene matches: 7. Per germline, CDR1 SGHVS and CDR2 FQNEAQ. The CDR3 region has the DNA TGTGCCAGCAGCTTAGGAAGTCTAGCGGTTCAAGAGACCCAGTACTTC. It codes for CASSLGSLAVQETQYF. The complete variable domain, with remaining parts taken from reference TRBV7-8 and TRBJ2-5, reads GAGVSQSPRYKVAKRGQDVALRCDPISGHVSLFWYQQALGQGPEFLTYFQNEAQLDKSGLPSDRFFAERPEGSVSTLKIQRTQQEDSAVYLCASSLGSLAVQETQYFGPGTRLLVL.

V usage is TRBV5-6 and J usage is TRBJ2-5, with no clear D. Trimming shortened V by 9 bases and J by 0 bases, and 12 bases separated the two germline ends. The germline V gene has CDR1 SGHDT and CDR2 YYEEEE. The CDR3 is 13 residues long. CDR3 bases: TGTGCCACCTCGGGCGACTACCAAGAGACCCAGTACTTC. Its translation: CATSGDYQETQYF.

CDR3 residues: CASAPTGTGMVGYTF. Here the CDR3 DNA reads TGTGCCAGCGCCCCCACCGGGACAGGGATGGTTGGCTACACCTTC. The chain carries TRBV28 and TRBJ1-2; 9 bases fit TRBD1. Germline V gene data show CDR1 as MDHEN and CDR2 as SYDVKM. The junction had 14 bases not matched to a gene; V was cut back by 8 bases and J by 7 bases. CDR3 length equals 15 residues.

This sequence joins TRBV6-1 and TRBJ2-5; maybe TRBD1 (5 bases). Gene TRBJ2-7 matches the end of the DNA better, so the J call may be wrong. CDR3 length equals 14 residues. Germline V gene sequence: CDR1 MNHNS, CDR2 SASEGT. As DNA, the CDR3 is TGTGCCAGCAGTGAAGCTACCAGGGTGTACGAGCAGTACTTC. Encoded protein: CASSEATRVYEQYF.

The V and J genes are TRBV30 and TRBJ2-3, with 9 bases fitting TRBD2. The germline V gene has CDR1 GTSNPN and CDR2 SVGIG (reference sequence). Losses at the gene ends were 5 bases for V and 6 bases for J; bases not matched to a gene: 9. The CDR3 is 14 residues long. The CDR3 is CAWGLARHGDTQYF. The DNA for the CDR3 is TGTGCCTGGGGACTAGCGCGCCACGGCGATACGCAGTATTTT.

This chain uses TRBV10-3 with TRBJ2-3; D perhaps matches TRBD1 (5 bases). In germline, CDR1 is ENHRY, CDR2 SYGVKD. V gave up 2 bases and J gave up 4 bases, with 13 bases separating them. This CDR3 region has 15 residues. CDR3 amino acids: CAISELQGFADTQYF. The CDR3 region has the DNA TGTGCCATCAGTGAGCTGCAGGGTTTCGCAGATACGCAGTATTTT.

The chain employs TRBV27 and TRBJ2-5, with 8 positions matching TRBD1. The DNA matches TRBJ2-7 better at its end, which makes the J call doubtful. This CDR3 is 13 amino acids long. The germline V gene has CDR1 MNHEY and CDR2 SMNVEV (reference sequence). The CDR3: CAIRDRSSYEQYF. CDR3 DNA: TGTGCCATACGGGACAGGAGCTCCTACGAGCAGTACTTC.

The rearrangement uses TRBV5-1 and TRBJ2-5, with D possibly matching TRBD2 (6 bases). This CDR3 spans 14 amino acids. V was pared by 4 bases and J by 1 base, with 11 bases between. CDR1 is SGHRS and CDR2 is YFSETQ in the germline V gene. CDR3 residues: CASSTGTSQETQYF. Written as DNA, the CDR3 is TGCGCCAGCAGCACTGGGACTTCCCAAGAGACCCAGTACTTC. Full variable domain (outside the CDR3, taken from reference TRBV5-1 and TRBJ2-5): KAGVTQTPRYLIKTRGQQVTLSCSPISGHRSVSWYQQTPGQGLQFLFEYFSETQRNKGNFPGRFSGRQFSNSRSEMNVSTLELGDSALYLCASSTGTSQETQYFGPGTRLLVL.

The chain links TRBV11-1 to TRBJ2-1; TRBD1 is a possible D gene (5 bases). The germline V and J ends were trimmed by 3 bases and 3 bases, with 21 bases remaining between them. The CDR3 has 18 amino acids. In germline, CDR1 is SGHAT, CDR2 FQDESV (reference sequence). CDR3 coding DNA: TGTGCCAGCAGCTTTAGTTTTTTGGGGCAGGGCTTCTACAATGAGCAGTTCTTC. It is translated as CASSFSFLGQGFYNEQFF.

A single count supports this clone. The J gene is TRBJ2-3, the V gene TRBV2, with TRBD1 matching 9 bases. This CDR3 spans 15 amino acids. V gave up 5 bases and J gave up 8 bases; unmatched junction bases: 11. CDR1 and CDR2 from the germline V gene are SNHLY and FYNNEI. The DNA for the CDR3 is TGTGCCAGCAGTATCCCCGGACAGGGGCTGGGTACGCAGTATTTT. Its translation: CASSIPGQGLGTQYF. Full variable domain (outside the CDR3, taken from reference TRBV2 and TRBJ2-3): EPEVTQTPSHQVTQMGQEVILRCVPISNHLYFYWYRQILGQKVEFLVSFYNNEISEKSEIFDDQFSVERPDGSNFTLKIRSTKLEDSAMYFCASSIPGQGLGTQYFGPGTRLTVL.

V and J are TRBV7-2 and TRBJ2-3; the match to TRBD2 covers 11 bases. Germline V gene data show CDR1 as SGHTA and CDR2 as FQGNSA. The length of the CDR3 is 18 residues. Unmatched junction bases numbered 14, after V lost 5 bases and J lost 4 bases. CDR3 residues: CASSGSWIAGGRADTQYF. CDR3 coding DNA: TGTGCCAGCAGCGGTTCCTGGATAGCGGGGGGGCGGGCAGATACGCAGTATTTT.

This clone was seen once. V and J are TRBV7-6 and TRBJ2-2, with D possibly TRBD2 on 5 matching bases. Germline V lookup: CDR1 SGHVS, CDR2 FNYEAQ. This CDR3 region has 15 residues. Trimming cost V 3 bases and J 0 bases, with 8 bases left between them. CDR3 in amino acids: CASSFSASNTGELFF. DNA of the CDR3: TGTGCCAGCAGCTTTAGCGCGTCGAACACCGGGGAGCTGTTTTTT.

The V and J genes are TRBV19 and TRBJ2-6; either TRBD1 or TRBD2 may fit D (6 bases each). Germline assignment: CDR1 LNHDA and CDR2 SQIVND (reference sequence). The CDR3 loop spans 18 amino acids. Trimming shortened V by 5 bases and J by 5 bases, and 22 bases separated the two germline ends. The DNA for the CDR3 is TGTGCCAGTAGTTGGAGGGGGAAATCACAAAGTCGGGCCAACGTCCTGACTTTC. The encoded protein is CASSWRGKSQSRANVLTF.

CDR3 protein: CASSPGANYGYTF. The DNA of the CDR3 is TGTGCCAGCTCACCAGGGGCTAACTATGGCTACACCTTC. The chain carries TRBV18 and TRBJ1-2; D uncertain. V lost 2 bases and J 0 bases, leaving 4 bases between the germline ends. CDR1 and CDR2 from the germline V gene are KGHSH and LQKENI. The CDR3 length is 13 residues. The entire variable domain, with the rest obtained from reference TRBV18 and TRBJ1-2, is as follows: NAGVMQNPRHLVRRRGQEARLRCSPMKGHSHVYWYRQLPEEGLKFMVYLQKENIIDESGMPKERFSAEFPKEGPSILRIQQVVRGDSAAYFCASSPGANYGYTFGSGTRLTVV.